The clone carrying this T cell receptor beta chain was seen ten or more times. These data come from a study of CD8+CD57+ T cells in acquired aplastic anemia. Study at large: Each DNA sample taken from sorted CD4+ and CD8+ cells came to around 2.9 ug on average.

The CDR3 has 15 amino acids. Germline assignment: CDR1 LGHNA and CDR2 YNFKEQ. Trimming removed 4 bases from V and 5 bases from J, with 18 bases in between. Profiling of TCR beta VDJ combinations and CDR3 sequences used genomic DNA as template. Via MiXCR, TCRdb re-called the reads, giving one row per CDR3 protein. The sample contains 300,000 or so distinct CDR3 sequences, around 60% of which appear only once. This receptor was identified in a human donor with severe aplastic anemia or a healthy control (not recorded which). The sample comprised sorted CD4+, CD8+, or CD8+CD57+ T cells (not recorded which) from PBMCs. The rearrangement uses TRBV4-2 and TRBJ2-7, with a weak D call TRBD1 (5 bases). The CDR3 spells CASSPLGQGENEQYF. The CDR3 nucleotides read TGTGCCAGCAGCCCACTGGGGCAGGGTGAAAACGAGCAGTACTTC.